These 31 T cell receptor beta chains originate from one sample sequenced in a study of blood T cell repertoires in COVID-19. The repertoire was sequenced with immunoSEQ multiplex PCR; TCRdb's copy has only in-frame clones and lacks some. This sample yields more than 95,000 clones, of which 88% are seen a single time; about 1.5% belongs to the top ten. Sequencing was carried out using peripheral blood. The source is a human donor in a cohort sampled during active COVID-19.

The rearrangement joins TRBV5-1 to TRBJ2-7; a weak D match, TRBD1 (6 bases). Germline lookup yields CDR1 SGHRS and CDR2 YFSETQ. CDR3 length: 13 residues. Trimming pared 4 bases from V and 2 bases from J, leaving 10 bases between. CDR3 protein: CASSTHRAYEQYF. CDR3 DNA sequence: TGCGCCAGCAGCACCCACAGGGCCTACGAGCAGTACTTC.

A remark on this clone: The same CDR3 is also encoded by other DNA sequences in this sample. J is TRBJ1-4 and V is TRBV11-2, with a weak D call TRBD1 (5 bases). The CDR3 length is 15 residues. Germline V lookup: CDR1 SGHAT, CDR2 FQNNGV. The V end was cut by 0 bases, the J end by 7 bases, with 12 bases between. CDR3 sequence: CASSLDRGWGEKLFF. As DNA, the CDR3 is TGTGCCAGCAGCTTAGACCGGGGGTGGGGTGAAAAACTGTTTTTT.

J is TRBJ2-2 and V is TRBV9; TRBD2 matches 7 bases. V trimming: 0 bases; J trimming: 5 bases; junction bases outside the gene matches: 7. The CDR3 has 16 residues. Germline V lookup: CDR1 SGDLS, CDR2 YYNGEE. The CDR3 bases are TGTGCCAGCAGCGTAGGTACGGGAGGCGGGACCGGGGAGCTGTTTTTT. Amino acids: CASSVGTGGGTGELFF.

This clone was picked up a small number of times. V is TRBV5-4 and J is TRBJ1-2; possible D gene TRBD1, 6 bases. This CDR3 is built from 16 residues. V lost 1 base, J lost 5 bases, and 18 bases lay in between. In germline, CDR1 is SGHNT, CDR2 YYREEE (reference sequence). The CDR3 spells CASSLKIVTGAYGYTF. CDR3 DNA sequence: TGTGCCAGCAGCTTGAAAATCGTGACAGGAGCTTATGGCTACACCTTC. The full variable domain, rest sourced from reference TRBV5-4 and TRBJ1-2, is ETGVTQSPTHLIKTRGQQVTLRCSSQSGHNTVSWYQQALGQGPQFIFQYYREEENGRGNFPPRFSGLQFPNYSSELNVNALELDDSALYLCASSLKIVTGAYGYTFGSGTRLTVV.

The chain employs TRBV30 and TRBJ2-7, with a tentative D call TRBD1 (5 bases). This CDR3 is 14 amino acids long. V lost 0 bases to trimming and J lost 3 bases, with 12 bases between them. The germline CDR1 and CDR2 sequences are GTSNPN and SVGIG (reference sequence). CDR3 DNA sequence: TGTGCCTGGAGTGTAGGGGCAGGGAACTACGAGCAGTACTTC. This codes for CAWSVGAGNYEQYF.

The chain recombines TRBV2 with TRBJ1-6, with unresolved D. This CDR3 contains 12 residues. V was pared by 0 bases and J by 11 bases, with 5 bases between. CDR1 is SNHLY, CDR2 FYNNEI, per germline. CDR3 loop: CASSEARPPLHF. CDR3 bases: TGTGCCAGCAGTGAAGCGCGGCCACCCCTCCACTTT.

The rearrangement links TRBV20-1 to TRBJ1-2; D gene ambiguous. Germline loops: CDR1 DFQATT, CDR2 SNEGSKA (reference sequence). The CDR3 totals 11 residues. Trimming removed 0 bases at V and 8 bases at J, with 7 bases between. In DNA, the CDR3 is TGCAGTGCTAGAGATAATCAGGGCTACACCTTC. The encoded protein is CSARDNQGYTF.

This chain's CDR3 is CASRLGQGSNQPQHF. The CDR3 coding sequence is TGTGCCAGCAGATTGGGACAGGGTAGCAATCAGCCCCAGCATTTT. The chain links TRBV7-8 to TRBJ1-5, with 9 bases aligning to TRBD1. Germline V gene sequence: CDR1 SGHVS, CDR2 FQNEAQ. The CDR3 consists of 15 residues. With V trimmed by 6 bases and J by 0 bases, 3 bases remained unmatched.

The chain employs TRBV9 and TRBJ1-6; 7 bases line up with TRBD1. J lost 7 bases, V lost 4 bases, and 11 bases had no gene match. Germline V gene sequence: CDR1 SGDLS, CDR2 YYNGEE. The CDR3 is made up of 16 amino acids. The CDR3: CASSSAPGQPNSPLHF. CDR3 sequence (DNA): TGTGCCAGCAGCTCAGCGCCGGGACAGCCCAATTCACCCCTCCACTTT.

This clone was recorded once. This chain's CDR3 is CASSTGGDGTGELFF. DNA of the CDR3: TGTGCCAGCTCAACAGGGGGCGACGGCACCGGGGAGCTGTTTTTT. The chain has TRBV18 and TRBJ2-2; 9 bases map to TRBD1. This CDR3 region has 15 residues. CDR1 and CDR2 from the germline V gene are KGHSH and LQKENI. With 5 bases clipped from V and 4 bases from J, the junction kept 5 bases outside the gene matches. Based on the CDR3 plus reference TRBV18 and TRBJ2-2, the full variable domain is NAGVMQNPRHLVRRRGQEARLRCSPMKGHSHVYWYRQLPEEGLKFMVYLQKENIIDESGMPKERFSAEFPKEGPSILRIQQVVRGDSAAYFCASSTGGDGTGELFFGEGSRLTVL.

V and J are TRBV28 and TRBJ2-1; 12 nucleotides agree with TRBD2. From germline, CDR1 is MDHEN and CDR2 SYDVKM. The CDR3 runs to 18 residues. With V trimmed by 5 bases and J by 0 bases, 8 bases remained unmatched. The CDR3 region is CASSDRTSGRRSYNEQFF. The CDR3 DNA follows: TGTGCCAGCAGTGACCGCACTAGCGGGAGGCGCTCCTACAATGAGCAGTTCTTC.

The table lists this clone with a few counts. The chain combines TRBV6-4 with TRBJ2-1, with TRBD2 matching 7 bases. V lost 6 bases to trimming and J lost 7 bases; unmatched junction nucleotides: 15. Germline CDR1 reads MRHNA; CDR2 reads SNTAGT. The CDR3 sequence is 16 residues long. CDR3 loop: CASSSVGGAGENEQFF. CDR3 nucleotides: TGTGCCAGCAGCTCGGTGGGAGGGGCCGGGGAGAATGAGCAGTTCTTC.

The chain combines TRBV13 with TRBJ2-1; a weak D match, TRBD2 (7 bases). The V end was cut by 8 bases, the J end by 8 bases, with 28 bases between. This CDR3 contains 17 residues. Germline CDR1 and CDR2: PRHDT and FYEKMQ (reference sequence). The CDR3 DNA reads TGTGCCAGCCTATTCCGAAAGGCGGGGGCTGGTGTAGATGAGCAGTTCTTC. Its protein product is CASLFRKAGAGVDEQFF.

The rearrangement uses TRBV12-3 or TRBV12-4 and TRBJ1-5; no definite D call. This CDR3 has 13 amino acids. The ends were cut back, 1 base at V and 3 bases at J, with 4 bases in the middle. This chain's CDR3 is CASSLGLNQPQHF. CDR3 DNA sequence: TGTGCCAGCAGTTTAGGGCTCAATCAGCCCCAGCATTTT.

V usage is TRBV9 and J usage is TRBJ2-5; 8 positions match TRBD2. V trimming: 4 bases; J trimming: 4 bases; junction bases outside the gene matches: 9. Germline CDR1 and CDR2: SGDLS and YYNGEE. The CDR3 has 15 amino acids. CDR3 nucleotide sequence: TGTGCCAGCAGCACAGACGGGGGGGCCCGAGAGACCCAGTACTTC. Protein product: CASSTDGGARETQYF.

The CDR3 nucleotides read TGTGCCAGCAGCTCATATAAGGGACAGAGTGAGACCCAGTACTTC. Its translation is CASSSYKGQSETQYF. This chain joins TRBV5-4 and TRBJ2-5, with 7 bases aligning to TRBD1. This CDR3 is built from 15 residues. The J segment lost 5 bases and the V segment lost 3 bases, leaving 10 bases of the junction unmatched. Germline V gene sequence: CDR1 SGHNT, CDR2 YYREEE (reference sequence).

The V call is TRBV5-4, the J call TRBJ2-7; TRBD1 matches 9 bases. The CDR3 runs to 12 residues. Germline lookup yields CDR1 SGHNT and CDR2 YYREEE (reference sequence). The ends lost 9 bases at V and 4 bases at J; junction bases unmatched: 5. For the CDR3, the DNA is TGTGCCACCGGGACAGGGATTTACGAGCAGTACTTC. It is translated as CATGTGIYEQYF.

The V and J genes are TRBV6-5 and TRBJ1-1; D is possibly TRBD1 (6 bases). The CDR3 covers 13 residues. Germline V gene sequence: CDR1 MNHEY, CDR2 SVGAGI. Trimming stripped 6 bases from V and 3 bases from J, with 11 bases between. The CDR3 nucleotides are TGTGCCAGCAGACTGGACAGTTACACTGAAGCTTTCTTT. The encoded protein is CASRLDSYTEAFF.

V and J are TRBV2 and TRBJ2-1; a weak D match, TRBD2 (6 bases). The CDR3 sequence is 14 residues long. Trimming took 10 bases from V and 0 from J, leaving 13 bases between them. The germline gives CDR1 SNHLY, CDR2 FYNNEI. The CDR3 is CAINGGSSYNEQFF. CDR3 sequence (DNA): TGTGCCATCAACGGGGGAAGCTCCTACAATGAGCAGTTCTTC.

The V gene is TRBV28, the J gene TRBJ1-2, with 9 nucleotides matching TRBD1. Germline V gives CDR1 MDHEN, CDR2 SYDVKM. The CDR3 is 15 residues long. V lost 7 bases, J lost 7 bases, and 13 bases stayed unmatched. The CDR3 is CASNSGPGQGSGYTF. CDR3 DNA: TGTGCCAGCAACTCGGGCCCGGGACAGGGTAGTGGCTACACCTTC.

The CDR3 DNA is TGTGCCAGCTCACCACCGACTAGTACCTACAATGAGCAGTTCTTC. Translation: CASSPPTSTYNEQFF. This chain uses TRBV18 with TRBJ2-1; possible D gene TRBD2, 6 bases. From germline, CDR1 is KGHSH and CDR2 LQKENI. This CDR3 spans 15 amino acids. V gave up 0 bases and J gave up 2 bases, with 8 bases separating them.

The chain uses TRBV3-1 (or the pseudogene TRBV3-2) and TRBJ2-7; no clear D gene. The CDR3 is made up of 12 amino acids. V dropped 5 bases and J dropped 3 bases, with 8 bases sitting between them. Germline CDR1 LGHDT, CDR2 YNNKEL (reference sequence). CDR3 DNA sequence: TGTGCCAGCAGCACATATAACTACGAGCAGTACTTC. Protein: CASSTYNYEQYF.

This clone was detected only a few times. The V and J genes are TRBV5-1 and TRBJ1-1, with 7 bases lining up with TRBD1. CDR3 length equals 13 residues. Looked up from germline, CDR1 is SGHRS and CDR2 is YFSETQ. V lost 4 bases and J lost 3; bases outside the gene matches: 3. The CDR3 loop reads CASSPDRDTEAFF. The CDR3 DNA reads as TGCGCCAGCAGCCCCGACAGGGACACTGAAGCTTTCTTT.

V usage is TRBV5-6 and J usage is TRBJ2-3; D might be TRBD2 (7 bases). CDR3 length: 15 residues. Germline V lookup: CDR1 SGHDT, CDR2 YYEEEE. Trimming removed 3 bases at V and 0 bases at J, with 11 bases between. The CDR3 is CASSWKGGSTDTQYF. The CDR3 DNA sequence: TGTGCCAGCAGCTGGAAGGGGGGGAGCACAGATACGCAGTATTTT.

This chain connects TRBV9 to TRBJ2-5, with 7 bases lining up with TRBD2. Germline CDR1 and CDR2: SGDLS and YYNGEE. CDR3 length equals 15 residues. J was trimmed by 4 bases and V by 1 base; bases with no gene match: 7. The CDR3 sequence: CASSVSPGEGETQYF. Written as DNA, the CDR3 is TGTGCCAGCAGCGTATCCCCGGGGGAGGGAGAGACCCAGTACTTC.

The rearrangement uses TRBV5-1 and TRBJ1-4; 10 bases agree with TRBD1. Germline CDR1 reads SGHRS; CDR2 reads YFSETQ. The CDR3 spans 15 residues. The junction had 3 bases not matched to a gene; V was cut back by 0 bases and J by 7 bases. CDR3: CASSLAGDRGEKLFF. In DNA, the CDR3 is TGCGCCAGCAGCTTGGCCGGGGACAGGGGTGAAAAACTGTTTTTT.

The chain couples TRBV28 to TRBJ2-7; 13 bases line up with TRBD2. V lost 6 bases and J lost 9; bases outside the gene matches: 17. CDR1 is MDHEN, CDR2 SYDVKM, per germline. This CDR3 is built from 17 residues. The CDR3 loop is CASSPPGLAGAAMGQYF. In DNA form, the CDR3 reads TGTGCCAGCAGCCCCCCCGGACTAGCGGGAGCAGCTATGGGGCAGTACTTC.

This sequence joins TRBV28 and TRBJ2-2, with D unclear. Trimming took off 4 bases at V and 1 base at J, with 10 bases between the two ends. CDR1 is MDHEN and CDR2 is SYDVKM in the germline V gene. The CDR3 contains 15 residues. CDR3 nucleotides: TGTGCCAGCAGTTCAGGTTTCGGGAACACCGGGGAGCTGTTTTTT. Amino acid sequence: CASSSGFGNTGELFF.

The V call is TRBV19, the J call TRBJ2-7; D gene ambiguous. The V end lost 5 bases, the J end lost 4 bases, and 12 bases lay between the germline ends. The CDR3 is 13 residues long. Germline CDR1 reads LNHDA; CDR2 reads SQIVND (reference sequence). The CDR3, as DNA: TGTGCCAGTAGTTCGGTCTACCCGTACGAGCAGTACTTC. Encoded protein: CASSSVYPYEQYF.

The V call is TRBV5-6, the J call TRBJ2-6; D is unclear. Trimming shortened V by 4 bases and J by 0 bases, and 8 bases separated the two germline ends. This CDR3 has 15 residues. Germline CDR1 SGHDT, CDR2 YYEEEE. CDR3 DNA: TGTGCCAGCAGCCCCCTCCCCTCTGGGGCCAACGTCCTGACTTTC. This gives the protein CASSPLPSGANVLTF.

This chain uses TRBV24-1 with TRBJ2-3; 10 bases match TRBD1. The CDR3 has 20 amino acids. The V and J ends lost 3 bases and 2 bases, in that order; junction bases with no gene match: 16. Germline CDR1 KGHDR, CDR2 SFDVKD. The CDR3 nucleotides read TGTGCCACCAGTGATATCCCGGGACAGGGGTCCCCATTTAACACAGATACGCAGTATTTT. Translating gives CATSDIPGQGSPFNTDTQYF.